Listed below are T cell receptor beta chains from one sample, sequenced in a study of T cells in Graves' hyperthyroidism and ophthalmopathy. Via MiXCR, TCRdb re-called the multiplex PCR reads, giving one row per CDR3 protein. Seen here are about 400,000 distinct CDR3 sequences, over 10% observed once, and the top ten hold 9.2%. Sequencing was carried out using blood. These receptors were obtained from a young woman with Graves' hyperthyroidism. The conserved cysteine and the conserved F or W are not part of the CDR3 here. Fields, in order: V gene, CDR3 protein.

TRBV6-1 ASSEPFRDREQPQH
TRBV28 ASSLGTGGAF
TRBV4-1 ASSQVGGGSNQPQH
TRBV3-1 ASSQGYRATEAF
TRBV27 ASSFLIKGGGLYSYNEQF
TRBV5-1 ASSLTALETQY
TRBV7-9 ASSLNTNTGELF
TRBV20-1 SALGAGGPQETQY
TRBV7-2 ASSLFSGGTEAF
TRBV20-1 SAIRQHKNIQY
TRBV7-2 ASSLVVFGTDTQY
TRBV7-2 ASRAGGVKTQY
TRBV24-1 ATSDPRRYNEQF
TRBV28 ASSLVNGNSNQPQH
TRBV6-2/TRBV6-3 ASSFTADSGDMNTEAF
TRBV14 ASSLGTFIVGYT
TRBV20-1 SARPQGSGNTIY
TRBV6-5 ASSYSGDNYNSPLH
TRBV28 ASRGTSGTGELF
TRBV18 ASSPQGNGVYEQY
TRBV2 ASDRGTLTNYGYT
TRBV12-3/TRBV12-4 ASSSSPYGYT
TRBV27 ASSFGVGSEAF
TRBV9 ASSVAAGLTDTQY
TRBV10-3 ANGQGADTQY
TRBV2 ASTQDRGRGYT
TRBV9 ASSGDGPREVRFYNEQF
TRBV12-3/TRBV12-4 ASRRTGTLSYEQY
TRBV7-2 ASSFYRLDQPQH
TRBV28 ASSFDSTKNIQY
TRBV28 ASSLIVQETQY
TRBV28 ASTPPGTGGEKLF
TRBV10-3 ATWDSRVWSNQPQH
TRBV2 ASRPGTASYEQY
TRBV19 ASSLGATTDTQY
TRBV5-8 ASSPLAGVENEQF
TRBV6-5 ASSYTGTGGNSPLH
TRBV3-1 ASSAPGGAQGYT
TRBV6-2/TRBV6-3 ASRAGLAGGGIVADTQY
TRBV12-3/TRBV12-4 ASSRAGGHYGYT
TRBV7-3 ASSLLAASYNEQF
TRBV20-1 SARNGLASLEQY
TRBV20-1 SAGGADDYEQY
TRBV5-1 ASQMGGTQY
TRBV24-1 ATGNDKSSYNEQF
TRBV20-1 SARVGQVSNQPQH
TRBV3-1 ASSQAWLRELF
TRBV6-1 ASRGLAGGGNQPQH
TRBV12-3/TRBV12-4 ASSLAGGMSGELF
TRBV7-2 ASSFRPGVTEAF
TRBV10-3 AIRGTTYEQY
TRBV11-2 ASSSLTGGRNIQY
TRBV5-1 ASSTPRGGMDEQF